Listed here are 30 T cell receptor beta chains from one sample, sequenced in a study of blood T cell repertoires in COVID-19 (dated by TCRdb to the early 2020s). Library generation was performed with the immunoSEQ multiplex PCR assay. Drawn from immuneACCESS, this table holds only the in-frame rearrangements with V and J called that TCRdb kept. Clones are partly lost; checked studies trace under half to an unresolved V gene and leave the rest unexplained. The sample has fewer than 130,000 clones on record, 69% of them singletons. Clones ranked in the top ten supply about 6% of the sample. Material: peripheral blood. These receptors were collected from a man aged 80 or over with acute or convalescent COVID-19.

The chain joins TRBV11-1 to TRBJ2-1; 8 nucleotides match TRBD2. The junction had 4 bases not matched to a gene; V was cut back by 6 bases and J by 9 bases. Germline V gene lookup returns CDR1 SGHAT and CDR2 FQDESV (reference sequence). This CDR3 has 12 residues. This CDR3 reads CASRSAGAEQFF. The DNA for the CDR3 is TGTGCCAGCAGGTCAGCGGGAGCTGAGCAGTTCTTC. The variable domain in full, completed from reference TRBV11-1 and TRBJ2-1, reads EAEVAQSPRYKITEKSQAVAFWCDPISGHATLYWYRQILGQGPELLVQFQDESVVDDSQLPKDRFSAERLKGVDSTLKIQPAELGDSAMYLCASRSAGAEQFFGPGTRLTVL.

J is TRBJ2-3 and V is TRBV20-1; tentative D call: TRBD2 (5 bases). The CDR3 length is 11 residues. The V and J ends lost 4 bases and 10 bases respectively, with 12 bases between them. CDR1 is DFQATT and CDR2 is SNEGSKA in the germline V gene (reference sequence). The CDR3 nucleotides are TGCAGTGCTAAATCCCTGGAGGCGCAGTATTTT. This sequence encodes CSAKSLEAQYF.

This sequence joins TRBV28 and TRBJ1-2, with a possible D match to TRBD1 (5 bases). The length of the CDR3 is 15 residues. Germline assignment: CDR1 MDHEN and CDR2 SYDVKM. V lost 7 bases and J lost 0, with 15 bases in between. The CDR3 protein is CASTPIGAANYGYTF. The DNA of the CDR3 is TGTGCCAGCACCCCGATAGGGGCAGCTAACTATGGCTACACCTTC.

This clone was observed a handful of times. CDR3 region: CASSYTRTGETQYF. DNA for the CDR3: TGTGCCAGCAGTTACACTAGGACCGGTGAGACCCAGTACTTC. The chain links TRBV6-6 to TRBJ2-5; weak D call: TRBD2 (5 bases). The V end was cut by 2 bases, the J end by 5 bases, with 12 bases between. Germline V lookup: CDR1 MNHNY, CDR2 SVGAGI (reference sequence). The CDR3 totals 14 residues.

The table lists this clone with a count of one. The V call is TRBV6-5, the J call TRBJ2-3; tentatively, D is TRBD2 (5 bases). The CDR3 has 12 residues. The V end lost 10 bases, the J end lost 5 bases, and 13 bases lay between the germline ends. Germline V gene lookup returns CDR1 MNHEY and CDR2 SVGAGI. For the CDR3, the DNA is TGTGCCATTAAGGACGAGGGAGATACGCAGTATTTT. Protein sequence: CAIKDEGDTQYF.

This clone was detected only a few times. This rearrangement joins TRBV6-2 or TRBV6-3 to TRBJ2-1; 11 nucleotides match TRBD2. This CDR3 is built from 16 residues. Trimming removed 0 bases from V and 9 bases from J; junction bases left unmatched: 7. Germline CDR1 MNHEY, CDR2 SVGEGT. CDR3 nucleotide sequence: TGTGCCAGCAGTTACTCCCCTAGCGGGAGGTCGAGTGAGCAGTTCTTC. It translates to CASSYSPSGRSSEQFF.

V gene TRBV29-1 combines with J gene TRBJ2-2; perhaps TRBD1 as D (6 bases). The CDR3 is made up of 14 amino acids. Trimming took off 7 bases at V and 3 bases at J, with 15 bases between the two ends. The germline V gene has CDR1 SQVTM and CDR2 ANQGSEA. CDR3 bases: TGCAGCGCCACTTCGGGACAACACACCGGGGAGCTGTTTTTT. The encoded protein is CSATSGQHTGELFF.

The CDR3 protein is CASSPTHGTGGVTDTQYF. The CDR3 bases are TGTGCCAGCAGTCCCACACACGGGACAGGGGGCGTCACAGATACGCAGTATTTT. The rearrangement joins TRBV28 to TRBJ2-3; TRBD1 matches 12 bases. The junction had 11 bases not matched to a gene; V was cut back by 5 bases and J by 2 bases. The V gene's germline CDR1 is MDHEN and CDR2 SYDVKM. The CDR3 loop spans 18 amino acids.

This clone was counted once. The chain combines TRBV29-1 with TRBJ2-3; 8 positions match TRBD2. The CDR3 has 11 amino acids. CDR1 is SQVTM and CDR2 is ANQGSEA in the germline V gene. V lost 4 bases and J lost 11; bases outside the gene matches: 5. The CDR3 reads CSVASGLGQYF. Written as DNA, the CDR3 is TGCAGCGTTGCTAGCGGGTTGGGGCAGTATTTT.

This clone appeared once. The chain uses TRBV19 and TRBJ2-3; 10 nucleotides agree with TRBD2. Germline CDR1 reads LNHDA; CDR2 reads SQIVND (reference sequence). The CDR3 extends over 15 amino acids. V lost 5 bases to trimming and J lost 4 bases; unmatched junction nucleotides: 6. The CDR3 loop reads CASSPLAGVADTQYF. CDR3 nucleotides: TGTGCCAGTAGTCCCCTAGCGGGAGTAGCAGATACGCAGTATTTT.

This clone was observed a single time. The chain is built from TRBV5-6 and TRBJ2-3, with D tentatively TRBD1 (6 bases). Germline assignment: CDR1 SGHDT and CDR2 YYEEEE. This CDR3 is 14 amino acids long. The V and J ends lost 6 bases and 3 bases respectively, with 14 bases between them. The CDR3: CASNQGSMTDTQYF. The DNA for the CDR3 is TGTGCCAGCAATCAGGGGAGCATGACAGATACGCAGTATTTT.

V and J are TRBV27 and TRBJ2-3; 10 nucleotides line up with TRBD2. Germline V CDR1 and CDR2: MNHEY, SMNVEV (reference sequence). V shed 6 bases, J shed 5 bases, and the junction held 5 bases outside the gene matches. The CDR3 consists of 14 residues. CDR3 sequence (DNA): TGTGCCAGCAGGAGCGGGGGGGGCCAAGATACGCAGTATTTT. Amino acid sequence: CASRSGGGQDTQYF.

This chain links TRBV5-8 with TRBJ2-2, with D tentatively TRBD2 (6 bases). V lost 3 bases and J lost 7, with 16 bases in between. The CDR3 covers 15 residues. The germline V gene encodes CDR1 SGHTS and CDR2 YDEGEE. The CDR3 DNA reads as TGTGCCAGCAGCTCGGACGTGGGAGCGGGCGGGGAGCTGTTTTTT. This encodes CASSSDVGAGGELFF.

The V call is TRBV9, the J call TRBJ2-1; 9 bases map to TRBD2. The germline V gene encodes CDR1 SGDLS and CDR2 YYNGEE. Trimming cost V 9 bases and J 4 bases; bases outside gene matches: 11. The CDR3 contains 15 residues. The CDR3 spells CATTRAGGPYNEQFF. The CDR3 DNA sequence: TGTGCCACCACCCGGGCGGGAGGGCCTTACAATGAGCAGTTCTTC.

This clone was detected ten times or more. V and J are TRBV2 and TRBJ2-5, with 7 bases matching TRBD2. J lost 2 bases, V lost 2 bases, and 5 bases had no gene match. This CDR3 has 15 residues. The germline CDR1 and CDR2 sequences are SNHLY and FYNNEI. CDR3 loop: CASSEWGGLQETQYF. CDR3 bases: TGTGCCAGCAGTGAATGGGGGGGGTTACAAGAGACCCAGTACTTC.

The chain carries TRBV7-2 and TRBJ2-7; 10 bases map to TRBD1. Germline V gene lookup returns CDR1 SGHTA and CDR2 FQGNSA. Trimming cost V 1 base and J 3 bases; bases outside gene matches: 3. The CDR3 is 15 amino acids. CDR3 DNA sequence: TGTGCCAGCAGCTTAGGTGGGACAGGGGACTACGAGCAGTACTTC. Protein: CASSLGGTGDYEQYF.

This clone occurred a few times. The chain combines TRBV10-3 with TRBJ1-3, with TRBD1 matching over 8 bases. Trimming removed 6 bases from V and 0 bases from J; junction bases left unmatched: 4. CDR3 length equals 15 residues. From germline, CDR1 is ENHRY and CDR2 SYGVKD. The DNA for the CDR3 is TGTGCCATCAGCTCAGGGGGCTACTCTGGAAACACCATATATTTT. Residues: CAISSGGYSGNTIYF.

The V call is TRBV7-2, the J call TRBJ2-2; 8 positions match TRBD1. Germline-derived CDR1 and CDR2 are SGHTA and FQGNSA. The CDR3 length is 15 residues. V was clipped by 5 bases and J by 6 bases; unmatched bases: 8. CDR3 region: CASSLTGGYSGELFF. CDR3 coding DNA: TGTGCCAGCAGCCTCACAGGGGGATATTCCGGGGAGCTGTTTTTT.

In its sample, this clone was seen a few times. V and J are TRBV21-1 and TRBJ1-5; no check of the table's D call, TRBD1, against the DNA was made. TRBV21-1 is a documented pseudogene. The CDR3 extends over 18 amino acids. This chain's CDR3 is CASSKDAGQGALHQPQHF. The DNA of the CDR3 is TGTGCCAGCAGCAAAGACGCAGGACAGGGGGCCCTTCATCAGCCCCAGCATTTT.

Written as DNA, the CDR3 is TGTGCCAGCAGTTCTTTTGGGGAGTTAAGCAATCAGCCCCAGCATTTT. Its translation: CASSSFGELSNQPQHF. V gene TRBV28 combines with J gene TRBJ1-5; D gene ambiguous. The CDR3 runs 16 residues. Germline-derived CDR1 and CDR2 are MDHEN and SYDVKM. Trimming pared 4 bases from V and 1 base from J, leaving 14 bases between.

This clone occurred a few times. The gene calls are TRBV5-1 and TRBJ2-2; 7 bases fit TRBD2. J was trimmed by 2 bases and V by 1 base; bases with no gene match: 5. Germline V CDR1 and CDR2: SGHRS, YFSETQ. CDR3 length: 16 amino acids. CDR3 nucleotides: TGCGCCAGCAGCTTGAATAGCGGGCGTAACACCGGGGAGCTGTTTTTT. Translating it yields CASSLNSGRNTGELFF.

This clone was seen once. Germline and junction disagree at one end, which may indicate a read error. The chain has TRBV7-9 and TRBJ2-1; 7 bases are a match to TRBD1. Germline V lookup: CDR1 SEHNR, CDR2 FQNEAQ (reference sequence). The length of the CDR3 is 12 residues. In nucleotides, the CDR3 is TGTGCCAGCAGCTTAGAGGGCAGGGGGAGCATCTTC. Its protein product is CASSLEGRGSIF.

The rearrangement uses TRBV12-3 or TRBV12-4 and TRBJ1-1; D is ambiguous. With 2 bases removed from V and 6 bases from J, the gap between germline ends came to 10 bases. The CDR3 runs to 13 residues. As DNA, the CDR3 is TGTGCCAGCAGTTTAACGCTACGCGCTGAAGCTTTCTTT. The encoded protein is CASSLTLRAEAFF.

The V call is TRBV7-2, the J call TRBJ2-1; 13 positions match TRBD2. This CDR3 comprises 19 residues. V lost 1 base and J lost 6; bases outside the gene matches: 12. Germline loops: CDR1 SGHTA, CDR2 FQGNSA. The CDR3 here is CASSLGRRTSGSWGNEQFF. The CDR3 DNA is TGTGCCAGCAGCTTAGGACGTAGGACTAGCGGGAGTTGGGGCAATGAGCAGTTCTTC. The full variable domain, its missing parts supplied by reference TRBV7-2 and TRBJ2-1, is GAGVSQSPSNKVTEKGKDVELRCDPISGHTALYWYRQSLGQGLEFLIYFQGNSAPDKSGLPSDRFSAERTGGSVSTLTIQRTQQEDSAVYLCASSLGRRTSGSWGNEQFFGPGTRLTVL.

This sequence joins TRBV10-3 and TRBJ2-3; D possibly corresponds to TRBD2 (6 bases). The germline gives CDR1 ENHRY, CDR2 SYGVKD. The V end lost 10 bases, the J end lost 0 bases, and 23 bases lay between the germline ends. This CDR3 spans 17 amino acids. The CDR3, as DNA: TGTGCCACCTCAGGAGGGGCGGGCCCTACTAGCACAGATACGCAGTATTTT. The encoded protein is CATSGGAGPTSTDTQYF.

This clone was found once. The chain carries TRBV6-6 and TRBJ1-6, with TRBD1 as a possible D gene (6 bases). V was shortened by 6 bases and J by 10 bases, with 16 bases between the two germline ends. Germline assignment: CDR1 MNHNY and CDR2 SVGAGI (reference sequence). The CDR3 has 14 amino acids. Here the CDR3 DNA reads TGTGCCAGCAGGACAACAGGGCGGCTATCACCCCTCCACTTT. It encodes CASRTTGRLSPLHF.

The V and J genes are TRBV19 and TRBJ2-5, with a possible D match to TRBD2 (5 bases). V dropped 6 bases and J dropped 5 bases, with 22 bases sitting between them. The CDR3 covers 16 residues. Germline assignment: CDR1 LNHDA and CDR2 SQIVND (reference sequence). The CDR3 coding sequence is TGTGCCAGTAGGCCCGCGGGCCGGGCCGTCTCGGAGACCCAGTACTTC. Translation gives CASRPAGRAVSETQYF.

The V and J genes are TRBV7-8 and TRBJ2-1; maybe TRBD2 (6 bases). The CDR3 has 14 amino acids. The germline V gene has CDR1 SGHVS and CDR2 FQNEAQ. V was shortened by 8 bases and J by 0 bases, with 11 bases between the two germline ends. CDR3 bases: TGTGCCAGCGGCGGGACTGTCTCCTACAATGAGCAGTTCTTC. It is translated as CASGGTVSYNEQFF. Based on the CDR3 plus reference TRBV7-8 and TRBJ2-1, the full variable domain is GAGVSQSPRYKVAKRGQDVALRCDPISGHVSLFWYQQALGQGPEFLTYFQNEAQLDKSGLPSDRFFAERPEGSVSTLKIQRTQQEDSAVYLCASGGTVSYNEQFFGPGTRLTVL.

This chain links TRBV6-1 with TRBJ1-3, with 10 bases aligning to TRBD1. This CDR3 is 19 amino acids long. The germline V gene encodes CDR1 MNHNS and CDR2 SASEGT. With 1 base clipped from V and 3 bases from J, the junction kept 12 bases outside the gene matches. The CDR3 DNA reads TGTGCCAGCAGTGAAGGCGCGGGGTTTGACAGGGGGCTTGGAAACACCATATATTTT. Protein: CASSEGAGFDRGLGNTIYF.

This clone was found a few times. The chain joins TRBV18 to TRBJ1-5, with unresolved D. CDR1 KGHSH and CDR2 LQKENI come from the germline V gene. Trimming stripped 8 bases from V and 2 bases from J, with 10 bases between. The CDR3 sequence is 13 residues long. CDR3 bases: TGTGCCAGCACGGATGCGGGCAATCAGCCCCAGCATTTT. Protein: CASTDAGNQPQHF.